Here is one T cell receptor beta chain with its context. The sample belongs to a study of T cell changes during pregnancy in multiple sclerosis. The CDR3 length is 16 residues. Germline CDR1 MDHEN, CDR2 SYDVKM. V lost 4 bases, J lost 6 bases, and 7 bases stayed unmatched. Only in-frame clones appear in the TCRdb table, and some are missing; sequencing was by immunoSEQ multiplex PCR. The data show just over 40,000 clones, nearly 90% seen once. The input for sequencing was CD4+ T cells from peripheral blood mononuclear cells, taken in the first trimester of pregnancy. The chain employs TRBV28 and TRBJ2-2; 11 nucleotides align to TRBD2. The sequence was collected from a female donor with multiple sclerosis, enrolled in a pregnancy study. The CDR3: CASSSPTSGGAGELFF. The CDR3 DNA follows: TGTGCCAGCAGTTCGCCTACTAGCGGGGGTGCCGGGGAGCTGTTTTTT.